This is a list of T cell receptor beta chains from one sample in a study of blood T cell repertoires in COVID-19. The table came from immunoSEQ multiplex PCR; TCRdb's copy has only in-frame clones and leaves some out. The profile covers around 280,000 clones, with approximately 90% appearing a single time and 5.5% to 7% taken by the ten largest. The specimen sequenced was PBMCs or T cells enriched from blood (not recorded which). These receptors were obtained from a woman aged 35 to 49 who had recovered from COVID-19. Both conserved end residues are part of each CDR3. D genes are given only for firm matches. The size of a clone is reported for some rows only, either as once, few or many, or as a class for expanded clones.

CDR3 length: 15; J gene: TRBJ1-5; D gene: -; clone size: -; V gene: TRBV24-1; CDR3 DNA: TGTGCCACCAGCGACCCCACAGGCGGCAATCAGCCCCAGCATTTT; CDR3 protein: CATSDPTGGNQPQHF
CDR3 length: 17; J gene: TRBJ1-1; D gene: -; clone size: -; V gene: TRBV19; CDR3 DNA: TGTGCCAGTAGTATGGCCCCGCGGGGGCGGGAGAACACTGAAGCTTTCTTT; CDR3 protein: CASSMAPRGRENTEAFF
CDR3 length: 14; J gene: TRBJ2-7; D gene: TRBD2; clone size: -; V gene: TRBV27; CDR3 DNA: TGTGCCAGCAGTTTACTAGCGGGAGCCTACGAGCAGTACTTC; CDR3 protein: CASSLLAGAYEQYF
CDR3 length: 12; J gene: TRBJ2-7; D gene: TRBD1; clone size: -; V gene: TRBV3-1/TRBV3-2; CDR3 DNA: TGTGCCAGCAGCGTAAACAGGGGCGAGCAGTACTTC; CDR3 protein: CASSVNRGEQYF
CDR3 length: 14; J gene: TRBJ2-1; D gene: -; clone size: -; V gene: TRBV7-2; CDR3 DNA: TGTGCCAGCAGCTTAGAGGTAGCGGACAATGAGCAGTTCTTC; CDR3 protein: CASSLEVADNEQFF
CDR3 length: 17; J gene: TRBJ2-1; D gene: TRBD2; clone size: -; V gene: TRBV24-1; CDR3 DNA: TGTGCCACCAGTGATCCCCGGGCTAGCGGGAGGAGAGGGGAGCAGTTCTTC; CDR3 protein: CATSDPRASGRRGEQFF
CDR3 length: 17; J gene: TRBJ1-4; D gene: TRBD1; clone size: -; V gene: TRBV19; CDR3 DNA: TGTGCCAGTAGTATCCCCTCAAGCAGACAGGGGAATGAAAAACTGTTTTTT; CDR3 protein: CASSIPSSRQGNEKLFF
CDR3 length: 14; J gene: TRBJ1-2; D gene: TRBD1; clone size: -; V gene: TRBV6-5; CDR3 DNA: TGTGCCAGCACCAGGACAGGCGGAAGTAATGGCTACACCTTC; CDR3 protein: CASTRTGGSNGYTF
CDR3 length: 15; J gene: TRBJ2-3; D gene: TRBD1; clone size: -; V gene: TRBV28; CDR3 DNA: TGTGCCAGCAGTTCCCCCCGTACAGGGGTGGATACGCAGTATTTT; CDR3 protein: CASSSPRTGVDTQYF
CDR3 length: 14; J gene: TRBJ1-6; D gene: -; clone size: -; V gene: TRBV2; CDR3 DNA: TGTGCCAGCAGTGTAACCGGTTCGGGGTCACCCCTCCACTTT; CDR3 protein: CASSVTGSGSPLHF
CDR3 length: 13; J gene: TRBJ1-4; D gene: -; clone size: once; V gene: TRBV4-3; CDR3 DNA: TGCGCCAGCAGCCAAGCGAGCCGCGAAAAACTGTTTTTT; CDR3 protein: CASSQASREKLFF
CDR3 length: 15; J gene: TRBJ2-5; D gene: -; clone size: -; V gene: TRBV5-6; CDR3 DNA: TGTGCCAGCACCCGTGTGAGGGTCGGGCAAGAGACCCAGTACTTC; CDR3 protein: CASTRVRVGQETQYF
CDR3 length: 17; J gene: TRBJ2-6; D gene: -; clone size: -; V gene: TRBV19; CDR3 DNA: TGTGCCAGTAGTATCAGGTACGGGGACTCTGGGGCCAACGTCCTGACTTTC; CDR3 protein: CASSIRYGDSGANVLTF
CDR3 length: 14; J gene: TRBJ2-7; D gene: -; clone size: -; V gene: TRBV3-1/TRBV3-2; CDR3 DNA: TGTGCCAGCAGCCGGAGCGATGTATCCTACGAGCAGTACTTC; CDR3 protein: CASSRSDVSYEQYF
CDR3 length: 18; J gene: TRBJ2-1; D gene: TRBD1; clone size: -; V gene: TRBV9; CDR3 DNA: TGTGCCAGCAGCGTAGTGGGGGACAGGGTGAGCTCCTACAATGAGCAGTTCTTC; CDR3 protein: CASSVVGDRVSSYNEQFF
CDR3 length: 14; J gene: TRBJ1-6; D gene: -; clone size: -; V gene: TRBV13; CDR3 DNA: TGTGCCAGCAGCCCCCGGACGCCGGGATCACCCCTCCACTTT; CDR3 protein: CASSPRTPGSPLHF